This T cell receptor beta chain was captured in a study of shared clonotypes between healthy human individuals. Profiled with immunoSEQ multiplex PCR; TCRdb holds only in-frame clones, not every one. The table shows 2 million to 2.5 million clones, with over 90% occurring only once. V was cut by 6 bases and J by 0 bases, with 6 bases left in between. CDR1 MNHEY and CDR2 SMNVEV come from the germline V gene (reference sequence). The CDR3 consists of 14 residues. V and J are TRBV27 and TRBJ2-6; D not resolved. Sequencing was carried out using naive CD4+ T cells from PBMCs. Subset defined: CD45RA+ positively selected. The receptor comes from a man between 18 and 29 years old in good health. Some clones in this sample may be carry-over from other donors' samples. CDR3 region: CASSRSSGANVLTF. The CDR3 coding sequence is TGTGCCAGCAGCCGTAGCTCTGGGGCCAACGTCCTGACTTTC.